Following are 19 T cell receptor beta chains from one sample sequenced in a study of blood T cell repertoires in COVID-19. Assay used: immunoSEQ multiplex PCR; TCRdb lists only in-frame clones, some missing. This sample has around 180,000 clones; less than 85% occur once, and the top ten carry roughly 6.8%. The specimen sequenced was peripheral blood. All receptors come from a human donor in a cohort sampled during active COVID-19.

Remarks on this clone: Other DNA sequences in this specimen translate into the identical CDR3. This sequence joins TRBV27 and TRBJ1-2; tentative D call: TRBD1 (5 bases). The ends were cut back, 6 bases at V and 8 bases at J, with 16 bases in the middle. The CDR3 covers 13 residues. Germline V gives CDR1 MNHEY, CDR2 SMNVEV (reference sequence). The CDR3 region is CASRPPGLGGYTF. CDR3 nucleotide sequence: TGTGCCAGCAGGCCCCCAGGGTTGGGCGGCTACACCTTC.

This clone was counted only a few times. The rearrangement joins TRBV19 to TRBJ1-4; 7 nucleotides line up with TRBD1. J lost 4 bases, V lost 5 bases, and 4 bases had no gene match. The CDR3 is 14 residues long. Germline assignment: CDR1 LNHDA and CDR2 SQIVND (reference sequence). CDR3 sequence (DNA): TGTGCCAGTAGTCAGGGGACAGTTAATGAAAAACTGTTTTTT. Its translation: CASSQGTVNEKLFF.

The chain couples TRBV19 to TRBJ2-7; D is unresolved. The germline CDR1 and CDR2 sequences are LNHDA and SQIVND (reference sequence). Between the trimmed V and J ends, which lost 4 bases and 5 bases, there was a span of 15 bases. The CDR3 length is 14 residues. In DNA form, the CDR3 reads TGTGCCAGTAGTACCTCATCCGCACACCACGAGCAGTACTTC. Protein product: CASSTSSAHHEQYF.

The rearrangement joins TRBV5-1 to TRBJ1-6; D remains unclear. The V gene lost 0 bases and the J gene lost 0 bases, with 10 bases spanning the gap. Germline CDR1 and CDR2: SGHRS and YFSETQ. CDR3 length: 17 residues. The CDR3 here is CASSLDSYSSYNSPLHF. Here the CDR3 DNA reads TGCGCCAGCAGCTTGGACAGCTATAGCTCCTATAATTCACCCCTCCACTTT.

The sample holds many counts of this clone. The chain recombines TRBV6-4 with TRBJ2-1; perhaps TRBD2 as D (7 bases). Germline CDR1 is MRHNA and CDR2 is SNTAGT. The V gene lost 8 bases and the J gene lost 7 bases, with 21 bases spanning the gap. The CDR3 extends over 15 amino acids. CDR3 in DNA: TGTGCCAGCTCCCGCACGGGGGGCTCTATGAATGAGCAGTTCTTC. Residues: CASSRTGGSMNEQFF.

The chain combines TRBV19 with TRBJ1-5, with D perhaps matching TRBD1 (6 bases). The CDR3 spans 15 residues. Germline V lookup: CDR1 LNHDA, CDR2 SQIVND (reference sequence). Trimming stripped 7 bases from V and 6 bases from J, with 19 bases between. Here the CDR3 reads CASMTGPGWSQPQHF. The DNA for the CDR3 is TGTGCCAGTATGACAGGTCCGGGTTGGAGTCAGCCCCAGCATTTT.

The chain links TRBV7-9 to TRBJ1-5; 9 bases line up with TRBD1. The CDR3 consists of 13 residues. V lost 5 bases to trimming and J lost 7 bases; unmatched junction nucleotides: 3. Germline V gene lookup returns CDR1 SEHNR and CDR2 FQNEAQ (reference sequence). CDR3: CASSQGQGQPQHF. The CDR3 nucleotides read TGTGCCAGCAGCCAGGGACAGGGACAGCCCCAGCATTTT.

This rearrangement joins TRBV5-5 to TRBJ2-7; TRBD1 might be the D (6 bases). Trimming shortened V by 1 base and J by 5 bases, and 13 bases separated the two germline ends. The CDR3 has 14 amino acids. CDR1 and CDR2 (germline): SGHKS, YYEKEE (reference sequence). CDR3 sequence: CASSLYRRGDEQYF. The CDR3 coding sequence is TGTGCCAGCAGCTTGTACCGCAGGGGTGACGAGCAGTACTTC.

V gene TRBV3-1 (or the pseudogene TRBV3-2) combines with J gene TRBJ2-5, with 14 bases lining up with TRBD2. Trimming at V came to 3 bases and at J to 3 bases, leaving 3 bases not matched to a gene. The germline V gene has CDR1 LGHDT and CDR2 YNNKEL (reference sequence). This CDR3 is built from 16 residues. The CDR3 is CASSQLGLAGEETQYF. The CDR3 DNA is TGTGCCAGCAGCCAGTTGGGACTAGCGGGGGAAGAGACCCAGTACTTC.

This clone was seen more than once but under ten times. J is TRBJ2-2 and V is TRBV11-2; 8 bases agree with TRBD2. Looked up from germline, CDR1 is SGHAT and CDR2 is FQNNGV. Trimming removed 3 bases from V and 7 bases from J; junction bases left unmatched: 10. CDR3 size: 16 residues. The CDR3 DNA is TGTGCCAGCAGCTTCGGCTTTAGCGGGGAGGGCGGGGAGCTGTTTTTT. Protein: CASSFGFSGEGGELFF.

This clone occurred a few times. The chain carries TRBV7-9 and TRBJ1-3; the D gene is possibly TRBD1 (6 bases). Trimming removed 4 bases at V and 1 base at J, with 8 bases between. This CDR3 spans 14 amino acids. Germline CDR1 and CDR2: SEHNR and FQNEAQ (reference sequence). The CDR3 loop is CASSSGQSGNTIYF. In DNA, the CDR3 is TGTGCCAGCAGCTCCGGACAGTCTGGAAACACCATATATTTT.

V gene TRBV15 combines with J gene TRBJ1-5, with TRBD1 as a possible D gene (6 bases). The CDR3 is made up of 15 amino acids. Trimming removed 9 bases from V and 2 bases from J, with 17 bases in between. Germline V gene sequence: CDR1 LNHNV, CDR2 YYDKDF (reference sequence). CDR3 amino acids: CATQGQQGRNQPQHF. CDR3 DNA: TGTGCCACGCAGGGACAACAGGGTCGCAATCAGCCCCAGCATTTT.

This rearrangement joins TRBV6-6 to TRBJ1-6, with 10 bases aligning to TRBD1. CDR1 MNHNY and CDR2 SVGAGI come from the germline V gene (reference sequence). V trimming: 5 bases; J trimming: 7 bases; junction bases outside the gene matches: 5. The CDR3 contains 15 residues. CDR3 amino acids: CASSPQGQGNSPLHF. For the CDR3, the DNA is TGTGCCAGCAGTCCCCAGGGACAGGGGAATTCACCCCTCCACTTT.

This clone has more than one count but fewer than ten. The V and J genes are TRBV20-1 and TRBJ2-1; TRBD1 matches 10 bases. Germline V gene sequence: CDR1 DFQATT, CDR2 SNEGSKA (reference sequence). The CDR3 is made up of 11 amino acids. The V segment lost 7 bases and the J segment 7 bases; nucleotides outside the gene matches: 1. The DNA of the CDR3 is TGCAGTGGACAGGGGGCGAATGAGCAGTTCTTC. Protein product: CSGQGANEQFF.

The chain joins TRBV15 to TRBJ2-7; tentative D call: TRBD1 (5 bases). Germline-derived CDR1 and CDR2 are LNHNV and YYDKDF (reference sequence). This CDR3 is built from 14 residues. V lost 0 bases and J 5 bases, leaving 11 bases between the germline ends. The CDR3 region is CATSRDPGSDEQYF. CDR3 coding DNA: TGTGCCACCAGCAGAGACCCAGGGTCGGACGAGCAGTACTTC.

The chain links TRBV7-9 to TRBJ1-6; 8 nucleotides align to TRBD1. The CDR3 totals 14 residues. Trimming cost V 1 base and J 9 bases; bases outside gene matches: 2. Germline-derived CDR1 and CDR2 are SEHNR and FQNEAQ (reference sequence). The CDR3 DNA follows: TGTGCCAGCAGCTTAGGGGGACAGGCTTCACCCCTCCACTTT. Translation: CASSLGGQASPLHF.

The chain recombines TRBV7-6 with TRBJ1-1; 10 nucleotides agree with TRBD1. The J segment lost 4 bases and the V segment lost 5 bases, leaving 1 base of the junction unmatched. Germline values: CDR1 SGHVS, CDR2 FNYEAQ. The CDR3 covers 13 residues. The CDR3 here is CASSRDRGTEAFF. The CDR3, as DNA: TGTGCCAGCAGCCGGGACAGGGGCACTGAAGCTTTCTTT.

This clone appeared a few times. The V call is TRBV19, the J call TRBJ1-5; D gene uncertain. The CDR3 spans 16 residues. Deletions cut 2 bases from V and 0 bases from J, with 11 bases between. Germline-derived CDR1 and CDR2 are LNHDA and SQIVND (reference sequence). The DNA of the CDR3 is TGTGCCAGTAGTATATCGAGCGGGCATAGCAATCAGCCCCAGCATTTT. This gives the protein CASSISSGHSNQPQHF.

V gene TRBV4-1 combines with J gene TRBJ2-3, with 8 bases matching TRBD1. Unmatched junction bases numbered 12, after V lost 0 bases and J lost 7 bases. The CDR3 loop spans 17 amino acids. Germline CDR1 and CDR2: MGHRA and YSYEKL. CDR3 nucleotide sequence: TGCGCCAGCAGCCAAGAGTTAGGTAATCAGGGGGCCCATACGCAGTATTTT. This translates into CASSQELGNQGAHTQYF.